This T cell receptor beta chain was recorded in a study of glioma-infiltrating T cells after dendritic cell vaccination. Looking at the study overall: Dendritic cells derived from monocytes and pulsed with autologous tumor lysate formed the vaccine. At biweekly intervals, patients got three intradermal dendritic cell vaccine injections.

Method: immunoSEQ multiplex PCR; TCRdb's copy keeps in-frame clones and lacks some. The sample has about 92,000 clones, about nine tenths seen once. As for this clone: One end of the junction varies from germline; a read error may be responsible. The same CDR3 also results from other DNA sequences found in this sample.

Fresh-frozen tumor tissue and more than two years of survival data were available for all. The clonotype originates from a human donor with glioblastoma. The starting material was blood, obtained before dendritic cell vaccination.

CDR3 bases: TGTGCCAGCAGCTTGCCGGGACAGGGTGGTGATACGCAGTACTTT. This sequence encodes CASSLPGQGGDTQYF. The chain couples TRBV5-4 to TRBJ2-3; TRBD1 aligns across 9 bases. This CDR3 region has 15 residues. In germline, CDR1 is SGHNT, CDR2 YYREEE (reference sequence).